A single sample gave rise to the 17 T cell receptor beta chains below, sequenced in a study of PD-1 blockade in classical Hodgkin lymphoma. Measured with immunoSEQ multiplex PCR; TCRdb has only the in-frame clones, and not every one. The table includes some 26,000 clones, about 94% detected once. Described time point: newly diagnosed, previously untreated cHL patient sample. Sequenced material: peripheral blood mononuclear cells (PBMCs). Receptors were obtained from a human donor with classical Hodgkin lymphoma.

This rearrangement joins TRBV25-1 to TRBJ1-1, with a tentative D call TRBD1 (5 bases). V dropped 6 bases and J dropped 1 base, with 9 bases sitting between them. Germline CDR1 is MGHDK and CDR2 is SYGVNS. The CDR3 is 13 amino acids. CDR3 amino acids: CASSRGANTEAFF. The CDR3 DNA follows: TGTGCCAGCAGCAGAGGGGCGAACACTGAAGCTTTCTTT.

The V gene is TRBV19, the J gene TRBJ2-7; D is possibly TRBD1 (6 bases). The CDR3 loop spans 13 amino acids. Trimming left V 8 bases short and J 0 bases short, with 11 bases between. In germline, CDR1 is LNHDA, CDR2 SQIVND (reference sequence). The CDR3 region has the DNA TGTGCCAGTGCCCGGACAGCCTCCTACGAGCAGTACTTC. It codes for CASARTASYEQYF.

The V gene is TRBV6-5, the J gene TRBJ1-5; D remains unclear. CDR3 length equals 15 residues. The V gene lost 6 bases and the J gene lost 5 bases, with 17 bases spanning the gap. Germline V lookup: CDR1 MNHEY, CDR2 SVGAGI. CDR3 nucleotides: TGTGCCAGCAGAAGTTTGAGGGCATTCGATCAGCCCCAGCATTTT. Protein sequence: CASRSLRAFDQPQHF.

The gene calls are TRBV6-1 and TRBJ2-7; D gene unclear. Germline lookup yields CDR1 MNHNS and CDR2 SASEGT. Trimming took off 0 bases at V and 6 bases at J, with 12 bases between the two ends. The CDR3 loop spans 14 amino acids. The CDR3 protein is CASSEASTATEQYF. CDR3 nucleotides: TGTGCCAGCAGTGAAGCCAGCACGGCTACCGAGCAGTACTTC.

The chain joins TRBV9 to TRBJ1-4; no clear D gene. Germline lookup yields CDR1 SGDLS and CDR2 YYNGEE. The V end was cut by 0 bases, the J end by 5 bases, with 8 bases between. This CDR3 is built from 14 residues. The CDR3 nucleotides are TGTGCCAGCAGCGTAGGGGCAGAGAATGAAAAACTGTTTTTT. Translating it yields CASSVGAENEKLFF.

This clone was counted only a few times. This chain connects TRBV7-2 to TRBJ1-5, with TRBD1 as a possible D gene (5 bases). The germline CDR1 and CDR2 sequences are SGHTA and FQGNSA. V was clipped by 1 base and J by 2 bases, with 6 bases between them. CDR3 length: 14 residues. CDR3 protein: CASSLGGGNQPQHF. In DNA, the CDR3 is TGTGCCAGCAGCTTAGGGGGCGGCAATCAGCCCCAGCATTTT.

As for this clone: Other nucleotide sequences in the sample specify the same CDR3. This chain connects TRBV20-1 to TRBJ2-7; D is uncertain. V was trimmed by 7 bases and J by 7 bases, leaving 14 bases between them. The CDR3 spans 11 residues. Germline CDR1 is DFQATT and CDR2 is SNEGSKA (reference sequence). The CDR3 coding sequence is TGCAGTGGCCGGGCCGGTCGGGAGCAGTACTTC. It specifies CSGRAGREQYF.

This clone appeared once. The rearrangement joins TRBV5-6 to TRBJ1-1; 7 bases map to TRBD1. The CDR3 is 15 amino acids. Unmatched junction bases numbered 7, after V lost 5 bases and J lost 0 bases. Germline-derived CDR1 and CDR2 are SGHDT and YYEEEE. The CDR3 DNA is TGTGCCAGCAGTTTTCTGACAGGGATGAACACTGAAGCTTTCTTT. Encoded protein: CASSFLTGMNTEAFF.

The chain uses TRBV5-6 and TRBJ1-2; a possible D gene is TRBD1 (5 bases). The germline gives CDR1 SGHDT, CDR2 YYEEEE. V lost 0 bases, J lost 1 base, and 10 bases lay in between. The CDR3 extends over 15 amino acids. The CDR3 DNA is TGTGCCAGCAGCTTGGGACCAGGGAATAACTATGGCTACACCTTC. Its protein is CASSLGPGNNYGYTF.

The chain has TRBV10-1 and TRBJ2-2; tentative D call: TRBD1 (6 bases). The CDR3 is 18 amino acids. With 4 bases removed from V and 0 bases from J, the gap between germline ends came to 18 bases. Germline V gene lookup returns CDR1 WNHNN and CDR2 SYGVQD (reference sequence). In nucleotides, the CDR3 is TGCGCCAGCAGTGGAGGTCGTTCCGGGACAACGAACACCGGGGAGCTGTTTTTT. Amino acid sequence: CASSGGRSGTTNTGELFF.

J is TRBJ2-7 and V is TRBV6-1, with D perhaps given as TRBD1 or TRBD2 (5 bases each). The CDR3 is made up of 13 amino acids. Germline CDR1 MNHNS, CDR2 SASEGT. Deletions cut 6 bases from V and 3 bases from J, with 12 bases between. The CDR3 region is CASSLGTGYEQYF. The CDR3 region has the DNA TGTGCCAGCAGCTTGGGGACCGGCTACGAGCAGTACTTC.

CDR3 nucleotides: TGTGCCAGCACCCTAGGAGGGCGGAATCAGCCCCAGCATTTT. It codes for CASTLGGRNQPQHF. V is TRBV7-2 and J is TRBJ1-5; no reliable D call. Germline values: CDR1 SGHTA, CDR2 FQGNSA. V was shortened by 7 bases and J by 4 bases, with 14 bases between the two germline ends. The CDR3 is made up of 14 amino acids.

The rearrangement links TRBV6-1 to TRBJ2-1; no reliable D call. In germline, CDR1 is MNHNS, CDR2 SASEGT. The CDR3 runs 15 residues. V was pared by 6 bases and J by 6 bases, with 18 bases between. The CDR3 nucleotides read TGTGCCAGCAGCCTGACGGCAGGCGTCGGCAATGAGCAGTTCTTC. Translation: CASSLTAGVGNEQFF.

The chain is built from TRBV7-2 and TRBJ2-2; D is unclear. Germline V gene lookup returns CDR1 SGHTA and CDR2 FQGNSA. Deletions cut 6 bases from V and 5 bases from J, with 10 bases between. The CDR3 sequence is 13 residues long. CDR3 sequence (DNA): TGTGCCAGCAGGCCACAGATTACCGGGGAGCTGTTTTTT. Translation gives CASRPQITGELFF.

This clone was seen more than once but under ten times. The genes are TRBV7-3 and TRBJ2-5; D remains unclear. Deletions cut 5 bases from V and 3 bases from J, with 19 bases between. CDR3 length: 16 amino acids. The germline V gene encodes CDR1 SGHTA and CDR2 FQGTGA. CDR3 residues: CASSPNGRQLKETQYF. The CDR3 nucleotides read TGTGCCAGCAGCCCCAACGGTAGGCAGCTAAAAGAGACCCAGTACTTC.

The rearrangement joins TRBV13 to TRBJ2-1; D unresolved. Trimming shortened V by 1 base and J by 4 bases, and 8 bases separated the two germline ends. Looked up from germline, CDR1 is PRHDT and CDR2 is FYEKMQ (reference sequence). The CDR3 loop spans 14 amino acids. The CDR3 here is CASSLEAAYNEQFF. The CDR3 DNA reads TGTGCCAGCAGCTTAGAGGCAGCTTACAATGAGCAGTTCTTC.

This chain joins TRBV30 and TRBJ2-6; D gene uncertain. The V and J ends lost 2 bases and 3 bases respectively, with 14 bases between them. The CDR3 has 16 amino acids. Germline V gene lookup returns CDR1 GTSNPN and CDR2 SVGIG (reference sequence). The CDR3 loop reads CAWSFQKGHGANVLTF. DNA of the CDR3: TGTGCCTGGAGTTTCCAGAAAGGGCATGGGGCCAACGTCCTGACTTTC.